This T cell receptor (beta chain) was documented in a study of blood T cell repertoires in COVID-19. Per the study methods: How many nucleated cells were present was estimated from reference gene primer amplification. Libraries were prepared by immunoSEQ multiplex PCR; TCRdb keeps only in-frame clonotypes and omits some of them. V, J and clone size are those of that table, while D and trimming were read from the DNA. The data contain approximately 130,000 clones, roughly 69% of them singletons. In its sample, this clone was seen once. Specimen: peripheral blood. The clonotype originates from a woman in her seventies with acute or convalescent COVID-19.

CDR3 protein: CASSAGPDTEAFF. CDR3 bases: TGCGCCAGCAGCGCGGGACCGGACACTGAAGCTTTCTTT. The rearrangement links TRBV4-1 to TRBJ1-1; D is possibly TRBD1 (5 bases). V was clipped by 5 bases and J by 3 bases, with 10 bases between them. The CDR3 extends over 13 amino acids. Germline CDR1 and CDR2: MGHRA and YSYEKL.